This TCR beta chain was sequenced for a study of Ad26.COV2.S vaccination and SARS-CoV-2 variants. The overall study: The authors gave Ad26.COV2.S intramuscularly, either once or twice 56 days apart.

Treatment described: around 19 received Ad26.COV2.S at low or high dose, single or two shots; several received placebo; per-sample allocation not given. Material that was analyzed had been drawn on day 63 after the first vaccine or placebo injection. What was given as vaccine was an Ad26 vector encoding Wuhan-strain SARS-CoV-2 spike. The assay was immunoSEQ multiplex PCR, and TCRdb's table has in-frame clones only and misses some. This table has around 300,000 clones, approximately 86% appearing once. Study findings and constraints: The TCR-based breadth and depth measures might underestimate overall T cell responses.

A note on this clone: Its antigen is as yet unknown.

CDR3 length: 14 residues. V was cut by 3 bases and J by 7 bases, with 15 bases left in between. Germline values: CDR1 ENHRY, CDR2 SYGVKD. The chain is built from TRBV10-3 and TRBJ1-2, with D perhaps matching TRBD1 (5 bases). This TCR was sampled from a person aged 18-60 years who received the Ad26.COV2.S COVID-19 vaccine or a placebo. The input for sequencing was peripheral blood, taken in a trial of Ad26.COV2.S vaccine versus placebo. CDR3 DNA sequence: TGTGCCATCAGTGAATCGACAGCCCCAGTTGGCTACACCTTC. It encodes CAISESTAPVGYTF.